The text below deals with one TCR beta chain. The sample is drawn from a study of blood T cell repertoires in COVID-19. Across the whole study: The study drew acute and convalescent COVID-19 samples from the United States, Italy and Spain. Nucleic acid was either cDNA or gDNA, and it came from T cells, B-cell-depleted T cells, or PBMCs.

V was shortened by 1 base and J by 11 bases, with 9 bases between the two germline ends. CDR3 length: 12 amino acids. Some clones are missing from TCRdb's copy, which holds only in-frame ones; the method was immunoSEQ multiplex PCR. The sample lists approximately 190,000 clones; around nine tenths were seen once. Sequenced material: peripheral blood. The rearrangement joins TRBV12-3 or TRBV12-4 to TRBJ2-4; D is possibly TRBD2 (6 bases). This clonotype originated in a man between 65 and 80 years old with active or convalescent COVID-19. CDR3 in amino acids: CASSLVASVQYF. Here the CDR3 DNA reads TGTGCCAGCAGTTTAGTAGCTAGCGTTCAGTACTTC.